Following are 32 T cell receptor beta chains from one sample sequenced in a study of cytomegalovirus exposure and HLA in healthy donors (dated 2017 in TCRdb). The library was made by the immunoSEQ multiplex PCR assay. A mixture of 60 forward primers for TCR Vbeta segments and 13 reverse primers for TCR Jbeta segments was used in the multiplex PCR. TCRdb carries this immuneACCESS record with in-frame sequences only. Its versions omit some clonotypes, under half of them owing to an unresolved V gene in the studies checked, with the rest unexplained. The sample records about 160,000 clones, roughly 80% of which are singletons. Clones ranked in the top ten supply less than 3% of the sample. The material sequenced was PBMCs. These receptors were taken from a male donor in good health and CMV-seronegative.

On this clone itself: This sample also contains other DNA sequences that code for the same CDR3. The chain recombines TRBV28 with TRBJ1-4, with TRBD1 identical over 8 bases. The CDR3 length is 14 residues. Germline V gene sequence: CDR1 MDHEN, CDR2 SYDVKM. V lost 3 bases, J lost 8 bases, and 5 bases stayed unmatched. The CDR3 DNA follows: TGTGCCAGCAGTTTTGACAGGGGACGAGAAAAACTGTTTTTT. As protein: CASSFDRGREKLFF.

The chain couples TRBV6-1 to TRBJ2-7; D is unclear. The germline V gene encodes CDR1 MNHNS and CDR2 SASEGT. V dropped 2 bases and J dropped 2 bases, with 16 bases sitting between them. The CDR3 has 16 amino acids. As DNA, the CDR3 is TGTGCCAGCAGTGAACTTAGAGGCTCACATCCCTACGAGCAGTACTTC. This codes for CASSELRGSHPYEQYF.

This chain links TRBV19 with TRBJ1-1; 8 bases agree with TRBD1. V lost 3 bases to trimming and J lost 5 bases; unmatched junction nucleotides: 11. The CDR3 covers 16 residues. The germline V gene has CDR1 LNHDA and CDR2 SQIVND (reference sequence). CDR3 amino acids: CASSIKEQGAKTEAFF. The CDR3 DNA sequence: TGTGCCAGTAGTATCAAGGAGCAGGGGGCTAAGACTGAAGCTTTCTTT.

The chain carries TRBV19 and TRBJ1-1; no definite D call. Trimming stripped 6 bases from V and 0 bases from J, with 5 bases between. In germline, CDR1 is LNHDA, CDR2 SQIVND (reference sequence). The CDR3 is 12 amino acids. DNA for the CDR3: TGTGCCAGTAGCGCAGTGAACACTGAAGCTTTCTTT. Protein sequence: CASSAVNTEAFF.

This chain links TRBV30 with TRBJ1-3; D gene uncertain. V lost 1 base and J 4 bases, leaving 5 bases between the germline ends. This CDR3 is 12 amino acids long. Germline CDR1 is GTSNPN and CDR2 is SVGIG (reference sequence). CDR3 amino acids: CAWSAQGNTIYF. CDR3 coding DNA: TGTGCCTGGAGTGCTCAGGGAAACACCATATATTTT.

As regards this clone: The sample has other DNA sequences that encode this CDR3 too. The chain recombines TRBV5-4 with TRBJ2-1; 11 positions agree with TRBD2. The CDR3 totals 15 residues. Unmatched junction bases numbered 4, after V lost 5 bases and J lost 3 bases. The V gene's germline CDR1 is SGHNT and CDR2 YYREEE (reference sequence). The CDR3 region has the DNA TGTGCCAGCAGTTCAACTAGCGGGGGCTACAATGAGCAGTTCTTC. Residues: CASSSTSGGYNEQFF.

With respect to this clone: The sample carries other DNA sequences with the same CDR3. The chain couples TRBV28 to TRBJ2-7; TRBD1 matches at 10 bases. CDR1 is MDHEN, CDR2 SYDVKM, per germline. The trim removed 7 bases at V and 5 bases at J, leaving 5 bases unmatched. This CDR3 has 13 amino acids. CDR3 DNA sequence: TGTGCCAGCATCGACAGGGGGCGCCACGAGCAGTACTTC. Amino acids: CASIDRGRHEQYF.

The rearrangement joins TRBV15 to TRBJ2-7, with TRBD2 matching over 7 bases. After removal of 5 bases from V and 7 bases from J, the junction contained 11 bases not matched to a gene. The CDR3 covers 14 residues. Germline values: CDR1 LNHNV, CDR2 YYDKDF (reference sequence). The CDR3 spells CATSFIGGSQEQYF. DNA for the CDR3: TGTGCCACCAGCTTCATCGGCGGGAGTCAAGAGCAGTACTTC.

V is TRBV4-2 and J is TRBJ1-2; 9 bases line up with TRBD1. The CDR3 has 17 residues. CDR1 and CDR2 (germline): LGHNA, YNFKEQ. The V gene end was trimmed by 1 base and the J gene end by 4 bases; junction bases not matched to a gene: 10. DNA of the CDR3: TGTGCCAGCAGCCAAGGCATACAGGGACAGGGCTTCTATGGCTACACCTTC. Protein product: CASSQGIQGQGFYGYTF.

This clone was counted a few times. The gene calls are TRBV6-5 and TRBJ1-2; possibly TRBD1 for D (5 bases). The CDR3 length is 12 residues. Germline V gene lookup returns CDR1 MNHEY and CDR2 SVGAGI. Deletions cut 6 bases from V and 4 bases from J, with 9 bases between. CDR3 sequence (DNA): TGTGCCAGCAGCAGGGTGCCCTATGGCTACACCTTC. As protein: CASSRVPYGYTF.

CDR3 DNA: TGTGCCAGCAGTCCAACAGGGCGAAGGGGGGGATATAGCAATCAGCCCCAGCATTTT. The encoded protein is CASSPTGRRGGYSNQPQHF. The chain joins TRBV28 to TRBJ1-5, with D possibly matching TRBD1 (6 bases). The CDR3 sequence is 19 residues long. V dropped 5 bases and J dropped 0 bases, with 23 bases sitting between them. From germline, CDR1 is MDHEN and CDR2 SYDVKM.

V and J are TRBV6-5 and TRBJ2-1; 9 nucleotides align to TRBD2. V shed 0 bases and J 7 bases; nucleotides not matched to a gene: 7. Germline lookup yields CDR1 MNHEY and CDR2 SVGAGI. The CDR3 has 16 residues. This CDR3 reads CASSYSLAGSRNEQFF. In nucleotides, the CDR3 is TGTGCCAGCAGTTACTCTCTAGCGGGATCTAGGAATGAGCAGTTCTTC.

With respect to this clone: The same CDR3 arises from other DNA sequences in this sample as well. This rearrangement joins TRBV9 to TRBJ2-3; weak D call: TRBD1 (5 bases). Germline V gives CDR1 SGDLS, CDR2 YYNGEE. V was trimmed by 0 bases and J by 0 bases, leaving 8 bases between them. CDR3 length equals 15 residues. The CDR3 nucleotides read TGTGCCAGCAGCGTAGGCGCAGGGAGCACAGATACGCAGTATTTT. As protein: CASSVGAGSTDTQYF.

The chain couples TRBV2 to TRBJ1-1; D is possibly TRBD1 (5 bases). Trimming left V 5 bases short and J 1 base short, with 14 bases between. Germline assignment: CDR1 SNHLY and CDR2 FYNNEI. CDR3 length equals 15 residues. The CDR3 sequence: CASSPTGGPNTEAFF. Here the CDR3 DNA reads TGTGCCAGCAGTCCCACCGGGGGACCGAACACTGAAGCTTTCTTT.

Note on this clone: Its ends do not fully match the called genes, so a read error is possible. This chain connects TRBV29-1 to TRBJ2-7, with unresolved D. The V gene's germline CDR1 is SQVTM and CDR2 ANQGSEA. The CDR3 covers 9 residues. The CDR3 reads CSVVSEEYF. In nucleotides, the CDR3 is TGCAGCGTTGTGTCCGAGGAGTACTTC.

The chain links TRBV10-3 to TRBJ2-1, with TRBD2 identical over 11 bases. V lost 5 bases to trimming and J lost 7 bases; unmatched junction nucleotides: 13. CDR1 ENHRY and CDR2 SYGVKD come from the germline V gene. The CDR3 extends over 17 amino acids. The CDR3 reads CAISKTGTSGGGNEQFF. As DNA, the CDR3 is TGTGCCATCAGTAAGACCGGGACTAGCGGAGGGGGGAATGAGCAGTTCTTC.

This clone has just a few counts. This chain links TRBV7-9 with TRBJ1-1; D not certain. This CDR3 is 14 amino acids long. Germline assignment: CDR1 SEHNR and CDR2 FQNEAQ (reference sequence). The V end lost 2 bases, the J end lost 1 base, and 8 bases lay between the germline ends. The DNA of the CDR3 is TGTGCCAGCAGCTTACCGGCGGGGAACACTGAAGCTTTCTTT. This translates into CASSLPAGNTEAFF. The full variable domain, rest sourced from reference TRBV7-9 and TRBJ1-1, is DTGVSQNPRHKITKRGQNVTFRCDPISEHNRLYWYRQTLGQGPEFLTYFQNEAQLEKSRLLSDRFSAERPKGSFSTLEIQRTEQGDSAMYLCASSLPAGNTEAFFGQGTRLTVV.

This clone was seen only a few times. This rearrangement joins TRBV5-6 to TRBJ2-5, with 9 bases matching TRBD2. Germline V CDR1 and CDR2: SGHDT, YYEEEE. The CDR3 loop spans 14 amino acids. With V trimmed by 4 bases and J by 5 bases, 6 bases remained unmatched. CDR3 DNA: TGTGCCAGCAGCATAGCGGGAGACTCTGAGACCCAGTACTTC. Residues: CASSIAGDSETQYF.

The chain couples TRBV7-8 to TRBJ1-1; possible D gene TRBD1, 6 bases. CDR1 and CDR2 from the germline V gene are SGHVS and FQNEAQ. CDR3 length: 13 residues. Between the trimmed V and J ends, which lost 7 bases and 3 bases, there was a span of 12 bases. The chain's CDR3 is CASNYRADTEAFF. The DNA for the CDR3 is TGTGCCAGCAACTACAGGGCGGACACTGAAGCTTTCTTT.

The chain couples TRBV5-1 to TRBJ1-1; possibly TRBD1 for D (5 bases). V lost 4 bases and J 6 bases, leaving 19 bases between the germline ends. Germline CDR1 is SGHRS and CDR2 is YFSETQ. This CDR3 region has 15 residues. The CDR3 DNA follows: TGCGCCAGCAGCGCCGGAACAGGCCGGGGGGCTGAAGCTTTCTTT. Its translation is CASSAGTGRGAEAFF.

The V and J genes are TRBV2 and TRBJ2-7; 7 bases align to TRBD2. Germline CDR1 and CDR2: SNHLY and FYNNEI. V shed 0 bases, J shed 0 bases, and the junction held 5 bases outside the gene matches. This CDR3 has 16 residues. In nucleotides, the CDR3 is TGTGCCAGCAGTGAAGCGGGAGCGGGGAGCTCCTACGAGCAGTACTTC. The encoded protein is CASSEAGAGSSYEQYF. The variable domain in full, completed from reference TRBV2 and TRBJ2-7, reads EPEVTQTPSHQVTQMGQEVILRCVPISNHLYFYWYRQILGQKVEFLVSFYNNEISEKSEIFDDQFSVERPDGSNFTLKIRSTKLEDSAMYFCASSEAGAGSSYEQYFGPGTRLTVT.

This chain connects TRBV29-1 to TRBJ1-5; D remains unclear. The CDR3 covers 13 residues. Germline CDR1 reads SQVTM; CDR2 reads ANQGSEA. V lost 6 bases and J lost 3, with 12 bases in between. As DNA, the CDR3 is TGCAGCGTGGGTCCGGGATTCAATCAGCCCCAGCATTTT. Its protein product is CSVGPGFNQPQHF.

The J gene is TRBJ2-1, the V gene TRBV6-6; 13 nucleotides line up with TRBD2. The germline V gene has CDR1 MNHNY and CDR2 SVGAGI (reference sequence). This CDR3 comprises 14 residues. Germline trimming cut 7 bases from V and 10 bases from J; bases unmatched to any gene: 7. The CDR3 nucleotides read TGTGCCAGCAACGCCGGGACTAGCGGGGTGGAGCAGTTCTTC. Its translation is CASNAGTSGVEQFF.

The gene calls are TRBV6-5 and TRBJ1-6; unclear D gene. Germline CDR1 MNHEY, CDR2 SVGAGI. CDR3 length: 16 amino acids. Trimming removed 4 bases at V and 8 bases at J, with 18 bases between. In nucleotides, the CDR3 is TGTGCCAGCAGTTTCTTGCCCGGGTATACGGATTCACCCCTCCACTTT. Translated: CASSFLPGYTDSPLHF.

Only a few counts were recorded for this clone. The rearrangement joins TRBV6-6 to TRBJ1-2, with TRBD1 matching 8 bases. With 6 bases clipped from V and 4 bases from J, the junction kept 4 bases outside the gene matches. Germline CDR1 is MNHNY and CDR2 is SVGAGI (reference sequence). The CDR3 extends over 13 amino acids. CDR3 DNA: TGTGCCAGCAGCCGGACAGGGTCCTATGGCTACACCTTC. Protein: CASSRTGSYGYTF.

The chain is built from TRBV2 and TRBJ1-1, with TRBD1 as a possible D gene (5 bases). Trimming took 6 bases from V and 6 from J, leaving 17 bases between them. The germline V gene has CDR1 SNHLY and CDR2 FYNNEI. The length of the CDR3 is 14 residues. The CDR3 loop is CASSVDTGPAEAFF. DNA for the CDR3: TGTGCCAGCAGCGTCGATACAGGCCCTGCTGAAGCTTTCTTT.

The gene calls are TRBV19 and TRBJ2-5; TRBD2 agrees at 9 bases. CDR1 is LNHDA and CDR2 is SQIVND in the germline V gene (reference sequence). CDR3 length: 15 residues. Unmatched junction bases numbered 6, after V lost 2 bases and J lost 5 bases. CDR3 coding DNA: TGTGCCAGTAGTATACTCGCGGGGGGGCGGGAGACCCAGTACTTC. Protein: CASSILAGGRETQYF. Filled out from reference TRBV19 and TRBJ2-5, the complete variable domain reads DGGITQSPKYLFRKEGQNVTLSCEQNLNHDAMYWYRQDPGQGLRLIYYSQIVNDFQKGDIAEGYSVSREKKESFPLTVTSAQKNPTAFYLCASSILAGGRETQYFGPGTRLLVL.

CDR3 sequence reads: CASSRRTGLSETQYF. CDR3 sequence (DNA): TGTGCCAGCAGCCGAAGAACGGGACTCTCTGAGACCCAGTACTTC. The chain employs TRBV11-3 and TRBJ2-5; weak D call: TRBD2 (6 bases). Germline CDR1 is SGHNT and CDR2 is YENEEA. Trimming left V 5 bases short and J 5 bases short, with 18 bases between. There are 15 residues in the CDR3.

The CDR3 here is CASSSLDRGYGYTF. DNA for the CDR3: TGTGCCAGCAGCTCACTGGACAGGGGCTATGGCTACACCTTC. This chain joins TRBV9 and TRBJ1-2; 9 bases line up with TRBD1. Germline V lookup: CDR1 SGDLS, CDR2 YYNGEE. The CDR3 sequence is 14 residues long. Trimming at V came to 4 bases and at J to 4 bases, leaving 5 bases not matched to a gene.

This chain links TRBV5-1 with TRBJ1-4, with D possibly TRBD1 on 5 matching bases. Trimming shortened V by 5 bases and J by 5 bases, and 13 bases separated the two germline ends. The germline CDR1 and CDR2 sequences are SGHRS and YFSETQ. The CDR3 totals 14 residues. Written as DNA, the CDR3 is TGCGCCAGCAGTAGTGACAGCCGAAATGAAAAACTGTTTTTT. This sequence encodes CASSSDSRNEKLFF.

The chain links TRBV11-3 to TRBJ2-7, with TRBD2 matching 7 bases. The V gene's germline CDR1 is SGHNT and CDR2 YENEEA. This CDR3 is 14 amino acids long. The trim removed 4 bases at V and 0 bases at J, leaving 3 bases unmatched. Written as DNA, the CDR3 is TGTGCCAGCAGCTCCGGCGGGAGCTCCTACGAGCAGTACTTC. Translation gives CASSSGGSSYEQYF.

Note on this clone: Other DNA sequences in the same sample also yield this CDR3. J is TRBJ2-1 and V is TRBV6-5; tentatively, D is TRBD1 (6 bases). This CDR3 is built from 12 residues. Trimming removed 6 bases at V and 3 bases at J, with 6 bases between. In germline, CDR1 is MNHEY, CDR2 SVGAGI. CDR3 amino acids: CASSRGYNEQFF. The CDR3 region has the DNA TGTGCCAGCAGCAGGGGCTACAATGAGCAGTTCTTC.